The clone carrying this T cell receptor (beta chain) was seen a few times. Its antigen remains unidentified. The data were taken from a study of human T cells and chemical hapten exposure. Study results and caveats: Patch test scores rose with PT1 expanded TCR counts, a positive correlation. The donors suffered from alopecia, so their immune response may not match that of healthy people.

Time point here: pre-sensitization, week 0. Sample treatment: therapeutic diphenylcyclopropenone sensitization with weekly scalp DPC. Blood draws preceded each patch test application. TCRdb passed the RACE reads through MiXCR, listing each CDR3 protein once. This sample has 180,000 or so distinct CDR3 sequences, with more than 25% found just once. This specimen was whole blood, taken in connection with sensitization to the hapten diphenylcyclopropenone (DPC). The sequence came from a woman aged 25 to 39 with alopecia areata. Some clones in this sample may be carry-over from other donors' samples.

CDR3 region: CASSEGAANYGYTF. The CDR3 DNA reads as TGTGCCAGCAGCGAGGGAGCCGCAAACTATGGCTACACCTTC. This rearrangement joins TRBV11-2 to TRBJ1-2, with D uncertain. Trimming removed 5 bases at V and 2 bases at J, with 12 bases between. This CDR3 has 14 amino acids. Looked up from germline, CDR1 is SGHAT and CDR2 is FQNNGV.